A single T cell receptor beta chain is shown here with its context. The CDR3 runs 16 residues. J gave up 2 bases and V 4 bases, and 5 bases lay outside the gene matches. Germline values: CDR1 SGHTS, CDR2 YDEGEE. The second PCR ran 7 to 11 cycles with a sample-barcoded 5' primer and J-beta primers. Each CDR3 protein gets one entry after TCRdb re-called the 5' RACE reads with MiXCR. The data contain some 800,000 distinct CDR3 sequences, roughly 44% of them singletons. These data are taken from a study of blood T cells in healthy people across ages. The material sequenced was blood. This clonotype was sampled from a man aged 55 to 70 in good health. V is TRBV5-8 and J is TRBJ2-3; TRBD2 matches 12 bases. The CDR3 is CASSQRTSGNTDTQYF. CDR3 in DNA: TGTGCCAGCAGCCAAAGGACTAGCGGGAACACAGATACGCAGTATTTT. Full variable domain (rest looked up from reference TRBV5-8 and TRBJ2-3): EAGVTQSPTHLIKTRGQQATLRCSPISGHTSVYWYQQALGLGLQFLLWYDEGEERNRGNFPPRFSGRQFPNYSSELNVNALELEDSALYLCASSQRTSGNTDTQYFGPGTRLTVL.